This is a list of T cell receptor beta chains from one sample in a study of blood T cell repertoires in COVID-19. Produced via immunoSEQ multiplex PCR; TCRdb's table is partial and in-frame only. The sample lists about 300,000 clones; approximately 88% were seen once. Sequenced input: peripheral blood. Receptors originate from a woman in her 30s who had recovered from COVID-19. Both conserved end residues are part of each CDR3. A D gene is named only where the DNA matches it firmly. Clone size is shown for a subset of rows, as once, few, many or a class of expanded clone.

j_call,clone_size,d_call,v_call,cdr3_nt,cdr3_aa
TRBJ1-6,once,TRBD1,TRBV12-3/TRBV12-4,TGTGCCAGCAGCCAGGGGGTTTCACCCCTCCACTTT,CASSQGVSPLHF
TRBJ2-3,NA,NA,TRBV9,TGTGCCAGCAGCGTAGCCCCGGTCAGCACAGATACGCAGTATTTT,CASSVAPVSTDTQYF
TRBJ1-2,NA,NA,TRBV6-1,TGTGCCAGCAGTGAAGCGCTGGGGGGGATCTATGTCTATGGCTACACCTTC,CASSEALGGIYVYGYTF
TRBJ2-3,NA,TRBD2,TRBV7-2,TGTGCCAGCAGCTTAGATAGGACTAGTATACCCACAGATACGCAGTATTTT,CASSLDRTSIPTDTQYF
TRBJ1-6,NA,TRBD1,TRBV11-2,TGTGCCAGCAGCTTAACAGGGGGGACTAATTCACCCCTCCACTTT,CASSLTGGTNSPLHF
TRBJ1-3,NA,TRBD1,TRBV5-1,TGCGCCAGCAGCTCCTCCGGAGGGGGCAAAAACACCATATATTTT,CASSSSGGGKNTIYF
TRBJ1-6,NA,NA,TRBV2,TGTGCCAGCAGTGAAGATCCCAGGGGTTATAATTCACCCCTCCACTTT,CASSEDPRGYNSPLHF
TRBJ1-2,NA,NA,TRBV6-5,TGTGCCAGCAGTTACCTGAGGGAAGGTGGCTACACCTTC,CASSYLREGGYTF
TRBJ2-7,NA,NA,TRBV6-5,TGTGCCAGCAGCCTTTACCGGGGAAGCTACGAGCAGTACTTC,CASSLYRGSYEQYF
TRBJ2-6,NA,TRBD1,TRBV28,TGTGCCAGCAGTGCGGACAGGGGGCAAGGGGCCAACGTCCTGACTTTC,CASSADRGQGANVLTF
TRBJ2-4,few,TRBD1,TRBV19,TGTGCCAGTGGACACCGGGACAGGGGAAACATTCAGTACTTC,CASGHRDRGNIQYF
TRBJ2-3,NA,TRBD1,TRBV28,TGTGCCACTGGGGGACAGGGTCCTTTGGATACGCAGTATTTT,CATGGQGPLDTQYF
TRBJ2-7,NA,NA,TRBV28,TGTGCCAGCAGTCGGAGCTACGAGCAGTACTTC,CASSRSYEQYF
TRBJ1-1,NA,NA,TRBV12-3/TRBV12-4,TGTGCCAGCAGTTTACAGGGTAGCACTGAAGCTTTCTTT,CASSLQGSTEAFF
TRBJ2-7,NA,NA,TRBV5-5,TGTGCCAGCAGCTTGGGACCGCTACCAGGCGAGCAGTACTTC,CASSLGPLPGEQYF
TRBJ1-6,NA,TRBD1,TRBV5-1,TGCGCCAGCAGCATTGACAGGGGGCAGGGTAATTCACCCCTCCACTTT,CASSIDRGQGNSPLHF
TRBJ2-6,NA,TRBD1,TRBV18,TGTGCCAGCTCACCACAGGGACAGGGGCCCCGCTCTGGGGCCAACGTCCTGACTTTC,CASSPQGQGPRSGANVLTF
TRBJ1-4,NA,TRBD1,TRBV28,TGTGCCAGCAGTCCCATAGGACAGGGTGCAACTAATGAAAAACTGTTTTTT,CASSPIGQGATNEKLFF
TRBJ2-1,NA,TRBD1,TRBV6-4,TGTGCCAGCAGTGACGGGACAGGGTCCTTCTATGAGCAGTTCTTC,CASSDGTGSFYEQFF
TRBJ2-1,NA,TRBD1,TRBV5-1,TGCGCCAGCAGCTTGCCGGGACAGACGGGCGATGAGCAGTTCTTC,CASSLPGQTGDEQFF
TRBJ1-1,NA,TRBD1,TRBV5-1,TGCGCCAGCAGCCCCGGACAGGGGATGAACACTGAAGCTTTCTTT,CASSPGQGMNTEAFF
TRBJ2-2,NA,NA,TRBV12-3/TRBV12-4,TGTGCCAGCAATGCACTGAACACCGGGGAGCTGTTTTTT,CASNALNTGELFF
TRBJ1-2,NA,NA,TRBV19,TGTGCCAGTAGCCATCAGGGGAGTGACTATGGCTACACCTTC,CASSHQGSDYGYTF
TRBJ2-2,NA,TRBD1,TRBV7-2,TGTGCCAGCAGCTTAGCAGGGGGCCGGAACACCGGGGAGCTGTTTTTT,CASSLAGGRNTGELFF
TRBJ1-4,NA,NA,TRBV5-1,TGCGCCACCCGCCGGGGGGGGTCGGAAGAAAAACTGTTTTTT,CATRRGGSEEKLFF
TRBJ2-7,NA,TRBD1,TRBV19,TGTGCCAGTAGTAGGGGGGGACAGGGGGCCTACGAGCAGTACTTC,CASSRGGQGAYEQYF
TRBJ2-2,NA,TRBD2,TRBV24-1,TGTGCCACCAGTGATCCCGAGACTAGCTACGGCACCGGGGAGCTGTTTTTT,CATSDPETSYGTGELFF
TRBJ2-5,NA,TRBD1,TRBV24-1,TGTGCCACCCAGGACAGGGGCGACCAAGAGACCCAGTACTTC,CATQDRGDQETQYF
TRBJ2-1,few,TRBD2,TRBV3-1/TRBV3-2,TGTGCCAGCAGCCAAGAAGGAGCGGGGGGGTGGAATGAGCAGTTCTTC,CASSQEGAGGWNEQFF
TRBJ1-3,NA,NA,TRBV5-1,TGCGCCAGCAGCTTGGCACAGGCCTCTGGAAACACCATATATTTT,CASSLAQASGNTIYF
TRBJ2-3,NA,TRBD2,TRBV7-3,TGTGCCAGCTCCAGCGGGGGGGCTTCAGATACGCAGTATTTT,CASSSGGASDTQYF
TRBJ1-6,NA,NA,TRBV7-2,TGTGCCAGCAGCTTATGGACGGGGGGCCCTAATTCACCCCTCCACTTT,CASSLWTGGPNSPLHF
TRBJ1-3,NA,TRBD1,TRBV9,TGTGCCAGCAGCCCCACAGGGGTGCTCAGAAACACCATATATTTT,CASSPTGVLRNTIYF
TRBJ2-2,NA,NA,TRBV28,TGTGCCAGCAGTTTTTCAGACACCGGGGAGCTGTTTTTT,CASSFSDTGELFF
TRBJ1-1,few,TRBD1,TRBV2,TGTGCCAGCAGGCCGGGACAGGGGATCCCTGAAGCTTTCTTT,CASRPGQGIPEAFF
TRBJ2-1,NA,TRBD1,TRBV29-1,TGCAGCGTTGAGGGGGGTAAAGGACAGGGATGGGTTGGCAATGAGCAGTTCTTC,CSVEGGKGQGWVGNEQFF
TRBJ2-7,NA,TRBD2,TRBV5-4,TGTGCCAGCAGCTTGGCTAGCGGGGCTAGCTCCTACGAGCAGTACTTC,CASSLASGASSYEQYF
TRBJ1-2,NA,NA,TRBV4-3,TGCGCCAGCAGCCAAGAGGTGGGGCGGACAGCTTATGGCTACACCTTC,CASSQEVGRTAYGYTF
TRBJ1-3,NA,TRBD1,TRBV5-1,TGCGCCAGCAGTCGCTCAGGGGGCACCTCTGGAAACACCATATATTTT,CASSRSGGTSGNTIYF
TRBJ1-1,once,NA,TRBV20-1,TGCAGTGCTAGTGGAATCGGGGGTTACACTGAAGCTTTCTTT,CSASGIGGYTEAFF
TRBJ1-6,NA,TRBD1,TRBV4-1,TGCGCCAGCAGCCATTCCGGGACAGGGTACTCACCCCTCCACTTT,CASSHSGTGYSPLHF
TRBJ2-4,NA,NA,TRBV19,TGTGCCAGTAGTATGGGCAGGGAGGACATTCAGTACTTC,CASSMGREDIQYF
TRBJ2-3,NA,TRBD2,TRBV11-3,TGTGCCAGCAGCCGGGGACTAGCGGGGGGGCGCGGCACAGATACGCAGTATTTT,CASSRGLAGGRGTDTQYF